The clone carrying this T cell receptor (beta chain) was seen more than once but under ten times. As yet, its antigen is unknown. Study results and limitations: The TCR gene usage of tumor memory CD4+ T cells clustered together with blood and lymph node memory CD4+ cells and with lymph node naive CD4+ cells. Tumor Treg TCRs overlapped most with tumor naive CD4+ cells. Whole repertoires were not studied in the larger cohort, only one V-J beta rearrangement.

The sorted Tregs were CD4+CD25+CD127-/low cells. After constant-region reverse-primer amplification, full-length variable regions underwent semi-nested PCR with Nested Universal Primer A. TCRdb recomputed calls from the 5' RACE reads with MiXCR, one row per CDR3 protein. This table has approximately 57,000 distinct CDR3 sequences, roughly 20% appearing once. This CDR3 spans 14 amino acids. Germline V gene sequence: CDR1 LGHDT, CDR2 YNNKEL (reference sequence). V lost 4 bases to trimming and J lost 9 bases; unmatched junction nucleotides: 11. The receptor was isolated from a female donor with breast cancer. The chain couples TRBV3-1 to TRBJ2-7; 8 bases align to TRBD1. Sequences were obtained from tumor-infiltrating Tregs sorted from the breast tumor. The CDR3 is CASSLGQGTVAQYF. The CDR3 DNA is TGTGCCAGCAGCCTCGGACAGGGTACGGTTGCGCAGTACTTC.